The clone carrying this TCR beta chain has a handful of counts. This entry belongs to a study of regulatory T cells in long-lasting Graves disease. Study summary: Graves' patients, newly diagnosed, had taken antithyroid drugs under 3 months.

Deletions cut 8 bases from V and 4 bases from J, with 4 bases between. The CDR3 extends over 10 amino acids. Germline V gene lookup returns CDR1 MNHNS and CDR2 SASEGT. According to the study, TCR beta libraries were built with iRepertoire HTBI primers and CDR3-region Arm-PCR. TCRdb redid the calling of the multiplex PCR reads with MiXCR, one entry per CDR3 protein. This table has over 500,000 distinct CDR3 sequences, approximately 16% appearing once. Documented time point: newly diagnosed GD, antithyroid drugs for less than 3 months. Following extraction of RNA from PBMCs, that RNA was used to make the TCR library. The authors drew about 9 milliliters of peripheral blood into EDTA tubes. This sample was shared with a second study, whose subject was T cells in Graves' hyperthyroidism and ophthalmopathy. That source adds: Before onset, ophthalmopathy was predicted by the model a median about six months earlier.

The origin of this receptor is a man between 18 and 35 years old with Graves disease. This chain links TRBV6-1 with TRBJ2-3; D not certain. This specimen consisted of peripheral blood mononuclear cells (PBMCs), obtained at new diagnosis, from a patient treated with antithyroid drugs. This CDR3 reads CASPPDTQYF. The DNA for the CDR3 is TGTGCCAGCCCCCCAGATACGCAGTATTTT.